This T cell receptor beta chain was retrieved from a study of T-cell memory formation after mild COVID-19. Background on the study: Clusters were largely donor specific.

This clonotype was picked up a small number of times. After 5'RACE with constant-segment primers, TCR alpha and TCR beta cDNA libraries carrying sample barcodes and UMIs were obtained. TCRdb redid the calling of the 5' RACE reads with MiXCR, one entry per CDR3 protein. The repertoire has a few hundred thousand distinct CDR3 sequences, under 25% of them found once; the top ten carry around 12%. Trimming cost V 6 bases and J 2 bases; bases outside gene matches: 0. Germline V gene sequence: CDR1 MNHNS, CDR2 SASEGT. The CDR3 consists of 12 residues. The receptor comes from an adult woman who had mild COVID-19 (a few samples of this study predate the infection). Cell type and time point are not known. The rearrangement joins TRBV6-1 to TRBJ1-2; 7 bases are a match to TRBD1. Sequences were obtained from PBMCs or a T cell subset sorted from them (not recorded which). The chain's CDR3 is CASRTGNYGYTF. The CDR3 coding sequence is TGTGCCAGCAGGACAGGGAACTATGGCTACACCTTC.